These 27 T cell receptor beta chains share one sample of origin, sequenced in a study of human T cells and chemical hapten exposure. Time point reported: patch test 1, 2 weeks after DPC sensitization. Treatment described: therapeutic diphenylcyclopropenone sensitization with weekly scalp DPC. TCRdb fed the RACE reads into MiXCR, producing one record per CDR3 protein. The profile covers about 340,000 distinct CDR3 sequences, with about 7% appearing a single time and approximately 8% taken by the ten largest. This specimen was whole blood, taken in connection with sensitization to the hapten diphenylcyclopropenone (DPC). These receptors were taken from a woman under 30 with alopecia areata. Some clones in this sample may be carry-over from other donors' samples.

This clonotype appeared many times. The chain links TRBV7-2 to TRBJ2-3; D might be TRBD2 (5 bases). This CDR3 region has 15 residues. Germline V CDR1 and CDR2: SGHTA, FQGNSA. The V end was cut by 10 bases, the J end by 10 bases, with 27 bases between. The CDR3 DNA is TGTGCCACTGAAGTAGGCCGCGGATACGCGGGCCCGCAGTATTTT. Translated, it gives CATEVGRGYAGPQYF.

In this sample, this clonotype turned up many times. The genes are TRBV7-2 and TRBJ2-5; 8 bases are a match to TRBD2. From germline, CDR1 is SGHTA and CDR2 FQGNSA. V shed 4 bases and J 5 bases; nucleotides not matched to a gene: 15. This CDR3 has 17 amino acids. CDR3 in amino acids: CASSSWGLGSYSETQYF. The CDR3 DNA reads TGTGCCAGCAGCTCCTGGGGACTAGGGTCTTACAGCGAGACCCAGTACTTC.

This clonotype was observed a few times. The chain uses TRBV6-1 and TRBJ2-1; TRBD2 aligns across 7 bases. Germline V CDR1 and CDR2: MNHNS, SASEGT. The CDR3 consists of 15 residues. The J segment lost 9 bases and the V segment lost 1 base, leaving 9 bases of the junction unmatched. The CDR3 DNA reads as TGTGCCAGCAGTGAAGGGCAAGCGGGGTCAAGTGAGCAGTTCTTC. It codes for CASSEGQAGSSEQFF.

This clonotype was counted at least ten times. The J gene is TRBJ2-7, the V gene TRBV7-2, with D unresolved. The length of the CDR3 is 14 residues. Germline values: CDR1 SGHTA, CDR2 FQGNSA. Between the trimmed V and J ends, which lost 4 bases and 3 bases, there was a span of 13 bases. The CDR3 coding sequence is TGTGCCAGCAGCTCTTCGGTAGGGTTCTACGAGCAGTACTTC. It is translated as CASSSSVGFYEQYF. The full variable domain, in which reference TRBV7-2 and TRBJ2-7 provide the parts outside the CDR3, is GAGVSQSPSNKVTEKGKDVELRCDPISGHTALYWYRQSLGQGLEFLIYFQGNSAPDKSGLPSDRFSAERTGGSVSTLTIQRTQQEDSAVYLCASSSSVGFYEQYFGPGTRLTVT.

This rearrangement joins TRBV29-1 to TRBJ2-1; D perhaps matches TRBD2 (6 bases). This CDR3 region has 12 residues. The V end lost 1 base, the J end lost 15 bases, and 16 bases lay between the germline ends. Germline CDR1 reads SQVTM; CDR2 reads ANQGSEA. In DNA form, the CDR3 reads TGCAGCGTTGAAGTTTCGCGGGGAGCACCGTTCTTC. Translating it yields CSVEVSRGAPFF.

Only a few counts were recorded for this clonotype. The chain is built from TRBV11-2 and TRBJ1-1, with unresolved D. This CDR3 contains 13 residues. Germline CDR1 SGHAT, CDR2 FQNNGV. Trimming cost V 6 bases and J 4 bases, with 12 bases left between them. The CDR3 DNA is TGTGCCAGCAGTAACACGGAGAGCACTGAAGCTTTCTTT. Its translation is CASSNTESTEAFF. The complete variable domain, with remaining parts taken from reference TRBV11-2 and TRBJ1-1, reads EAGVAQSPRYKIIEKRQSVAFWCNPISGHATLYWYQQILGQGPKLLIQFQNNGVVDDSQLPKDRFSAERLKGVDSTLKIQPAKLEDSAVYLCASSNTESTEAFFGQGTRLTVV.

This clonotype was observed a few times. V gene TRBV6-2 or TRBV6-3 combines with J gene TRBJ2-5; 12 nucleotides line up with TRBD1. The J segment lost 5 bases and the V segment lost 8 bases, leaving 18 bases of the junction unmatched. Germline loops: CDR1 MNHEY, CDR2 SVGEGT. CDR3 size: 18 residues. The CDR3 bases are TGTGCCAGCTCCAAAGGGGGGACAGGGGGCATCGGCAGGGAGACCCAGTACTTC. Encoded protein: CASSKGGTGGIGRETQYF.

The chain couples TRBV9 to TRBJ1-6, with TRBD1 as a possible D gene (6 bases). The CDR3 length is 14 residues. Trimming stripped 4 bases from V and 5 bases from J, with 10 bases between. Germline assignment: CDR1 SGDLS and CDR2 YYNGEE. CDR3 residues: CASSFGQHNSPLHF. CDR3 in DNA: TGTGCCAGCAGCTTCGGACAGCATAATTCACCCCTCCACTTT.

The chain carries TRBV4-3 and TRBJ2-2; tentative D call: TRBD1 (6 bases). V was pared by 5 bases and J by 4 bases, with 8 bases between. This CDR3 is built from 13 residues. CDR1 and CDR2 from the germline V gene are LGHNA and YSLEER. CDR3 loop: CASSFRGTGELFF. CDR3 nucleotide sequence: TGCGCCAGCAGCTTCAGGGGCACCGGGGAGCTGTTTTTT.

At least ten counts were recorded for this clonotype. The chain combines TRBV12-3 or TRBV12-4 with TRBJ2-4, with D tentatively TRBD1 (6 bases). The CDR3 spans 16 residues. Trimming pared 6 bases from V and 4 bases from J, leaving 19 bases between. The CDR3 here is CASSHPKDSSKNIQYF. In nucleotides, the CDR3 is TGTGCCAGCAGCCACCCAAAGGACAGCTCAAAAAACATTCAGTACTTC.

V usage is TRBV2 and J usage is TRBJ2-1; 11 bases fit TRBD1. J gave up 5 bases and V 1 base, and 1 base lay outside the gene matches. Germline loops: CDR1 SNHLY, CDR2 FYNNEI. CDR3 length: 15 amino acids. CDR3 sequence reads: CASSEGTGGHNEQFF. CDR3 nucleotide sequence: TGTGCCAGCAGTGAAGGGACAGGGGGCCACAATGAGCAGTTCTTC.

The chain has TRBV18 and TRBJ1-1; perhaps TRBD1 as D (6 bases). The germline gives CDR1 KGHSH, CDR2 LQKENI. This CDR3 comprises 13 residues. V lost 6 bases to trimming and J lost 5 bases, with 13 bases between them. CDR3 region: CASSPTGFTEAFF. The CDR3 nucleotides are TGTGCCAGCTCCCCGACAGGTTTTACTGAAGCTTTCTTT.

V is TRBV13 and J is TRBJ1-1; D gene ambiguous. CDR3 length: 13 residues. The ends were cut back, 2 bases at V and 7 bases at J, with 11 bases in the middle. Germline V gene sequence: CDR1 PRHDT, CDR2 FYEKMQ (reference sequence). Written as DNA, the CDR3 is TGTGCCAGCAGCTTACGACTGACCGGTGAAGCTTTCTTT. It yields the protein CASSLRLTGEAFF.

This clonotype was observed a handful of times. The chain links TRBV7-9 to TRBJ2-3; D gene uncertain. The CDR3 extends over 14 amino acids. Trimming shortened V by 5 bases and J by 4 bases, and 13 bases separated the two germline ends. Germline assignment: CDR1 SEHNR and CDR2 FQNEAQ (reference sequence). In DNA form, the CDR3 reads TGTGCCAGCAGCCCCTACAGCCCCGCAGATACGCAGTATTTT. Translated: CASSPYSPADTQYF. Variable domain in full (rest from reference TRBV7-9 and TRBJ2-3): DTGVSQNPRHKITKRGQNVTFRCDPISEHNRLYWYRQTLGQGPEFLTYFQNEAQLEKSRLLSDRFSAERPKGSFSTLEIQRTEQGDSAMYLCASSPYSPADTQYFGPGTRLTVL.

This clonotype was seen only a few times. The chain combines TRBV7-3 with TRBJ1-1; a possible D gene is TRBD1 (6 bases). Germline V gene data show CDR1 as SGHTA and CDR2 as FQGTGA. Trimming removed 5 bases from V and 8 bases from J, with 18 bases in between. The CDR3 runs to 14 residues. The DNA for the CDR3 is TGTGCCAGCAGCCCAGCCGCTCCGGGACAAGAAGCTTTCTTT. It yields the protein CASSPAAPGQEAFF.

This clonotype was counted only a few times. The V and J genes are TRBV20-1 and TRBJ1-1; D gene uncertain. Germline V lookup: CDR1 DFQATT, CDR2 SNEGSKA (reference sequence). This CDR3 comprises 11 residues. Trimming stripped 8 bases from V and 1 base from J, with 8 bases between. The CDR3 coding sequence is TGCAGTCCCTACACGAACACTGAAGCTTTCTTT. Translation gives CSPYTNTEAFF.

This clonotype was seen at least ten times. The rearrangement links TRBV6-5 to TRBJ2-5, with D possibly matching TRBD2 (5 bases). Germline lookup yields CDR1 MNHEY and CDR2 SVGAGI. This CDR3 has 16 residues. Trimming removed 5 bases at V and 5 bases at J, with 21 bases between. This CDR3 reads CASSGSRETPEETQYF. CDR3 DNA sequence: TGTGCCAGCAGTGGCTCCCGGGAAACCCCGGAGGAGACCCAGTACTTC.

The rearrangement uses TRBV5-1 and TRBJ2-2; the D gene is possibly TRBD1 (6 bases). The CDR3 extends over 15 amino acids. The germline V gene encodes CDR1 SGHRS and CDR2 YFSETQ. V was clipped by 3 bases and J by 8 bases, with 17 bases between them. DNA for the CDR3: TGCGCCAGCAGCTCATCGGGACAAACAATGGGGGAGCTGTTTTTT. It is translated as CASSSSGQTMGELFF. The variable domain in full, completed from reference TRBV5-1 and TRBJ2-2, reads KAGVTQTPRYLIKTRGQQVTLSCSPISGHRSVSWYQQTPGQGLQFLFEYFSETQRNKGNFPGRFSGRQFSNSRSEMNVSTLELGDSALYLCASSSSGQTMGELFFGEGSRLTVL.

This clonotype has ten or more counts. V usage is TRBV20-1 and J usage is TRBJ2-1, with TRBD2 as a possible D gene (5 bases). The CDR3 is 10 residues long. The V end was cut by 3 bases, the J end by 8 bases, with 5 bases between. Germline assignment: CDR1 DFQATT and CDR2 SNEGSKA (reference sequence). The CDR3 loop is CSARGDEQFF. The DNA for the CDR3 is TGCAGTGCTAGGGGAGATGAGCAGTTCTTC.

This clonotype was recorded many times. This chain links TRBV12-3 or TRBV12-4 with TRBJ2-3; the D is unclear. V gave up 2 bases and J gave up 3 bases, with 9 bases separating them. This CDR3 spans 14 amino acids. CDR3 sequence: CASSLSQGTDTQYF. In DNA form, the CDR3 reads TGTGCCAGCAGTTTATCTCAAGGAACAGATACGCAGTATTTT.

This clonotype was recorded at least ten times. V is TRBV13 and J is TRBJ2-3, with a tentative D call TRBD1 (6 bases). The germline V gene has CDR1 PRHDT and CDR2 FYEKMQ (reference sequence). V lost 4 bases and J lost 6, with 29 bases in between. The CDR3 has 19 amino acids. The CDR3 DNA reads as TGTGCCAGCAGCTATAACCCCCAGGGGTACTGGGACCTCGACGATACGCAGTATTTT. Amino acid sequence: CASSYNPQGYWDLDDTQYF.

V is TRBV24-1 and J is TRBJ2-3; 16 bases line up with TRBD2. The CDR3 consists of 18 residues. V dropped 3 bases and J dropped 4; count of bases not matched to a gene: 6. CDR1 KGHDR and CDR2 SFDVKD come from the germline V gene. The CDR3 spells CATSDPGTSGGAPDTQYF. In DNA, the CDR3 is TGTGCCACCAGTGATCCTGGGACTAGCGGGGGGGCCCCAGATACGCAGTATTTT.

This clonotype has only a few counts. The chain links TRBV28 to TRBJ2-3; D assignment may be TRBD1 or TRBD2 (6 bases each). V shed 5 bases and J shed 6 bases, with 15 bases lying between them. The CDR3 totals 14 residues. The germline V gene encodes CDR1 MDHEN and CDR2 SYDVKM. In DNA, the CDR3 is TGTGCCAGCAGTGGAGGGGGGCGGGCGGATACGCAGTATTTT. This codes for CASSGGGRADTQYF.

This clonotype was picked up a small number of times. Germline and junction disagree at one end, which may indicate a read error. The chain links TRBV25-1 to TRBJ2-7; possible D gene TRBD1, 6 bases. The germline V gene has CDR1 MGHDK and CDR2 SYGVNS. The CDR3 is made up of 17 amino acids. Here the CDR3 reads CASSEYLPRQASYEQYF. The DNA of the CDR3 is TGTGCCAGCAGCGAATACCTTCCTCGACAGGCCTCCTACGAGCAGTACTTC.

This clonotype was detected many times. The V and J genes are TRBV7-3 and TRBJ1-1, with D perhaps matching TRBD1 (5 bases). Looked up from germline, CDR1 is SGHTA and CDR2 is FQGTGA. Between the trimmed V and J ends, which lost 1 base and 1 base, there was a span of 10 bases. The CDR3 loop spans 15 amino acids. The CDR3 region has the DNA TGTGCCAGCAGCTTAAAGCAGGGTAGGAACACTGAAGCTTTCTTT. This translates into CASSLKQGRNTEAFF.

The table lists this clonotype with a few counts. The chain has TRBV7-2 and TRBJ1-6; 9 bases fit TRBD1. With 6 bases clipped from V and 9 bases from J, the junction kept 9 bases outside the gene matches. This CDR3 is built from 15 residues. The V gene's germline CDR1 is SGHTA and CDR2 FQGNSA. CDR3 in amino acids: CASRQGTGKSSPLHF. CDR3 sequence (DNA): TGTGCCAGCAGGCAAGGGACAGGGAAAAGTTCACCCCTCCACTTT.

This chain links TRBV12-3 or TRBV12-4 with TRBJ1-1, with a weak D call TRBD1 (5 bases). The V end lost 5 bases, the J end lost 6 bases, and 19 bases lay between the germline ends. There are 15 residues in the CDR3. The CDR3 region has the DNA TGTGCCAGCAGTCCGGCCCCGAGGGACTTGCCTGAAGCTTTCTTT. As protein: CASSPAPRDLPEAFF.